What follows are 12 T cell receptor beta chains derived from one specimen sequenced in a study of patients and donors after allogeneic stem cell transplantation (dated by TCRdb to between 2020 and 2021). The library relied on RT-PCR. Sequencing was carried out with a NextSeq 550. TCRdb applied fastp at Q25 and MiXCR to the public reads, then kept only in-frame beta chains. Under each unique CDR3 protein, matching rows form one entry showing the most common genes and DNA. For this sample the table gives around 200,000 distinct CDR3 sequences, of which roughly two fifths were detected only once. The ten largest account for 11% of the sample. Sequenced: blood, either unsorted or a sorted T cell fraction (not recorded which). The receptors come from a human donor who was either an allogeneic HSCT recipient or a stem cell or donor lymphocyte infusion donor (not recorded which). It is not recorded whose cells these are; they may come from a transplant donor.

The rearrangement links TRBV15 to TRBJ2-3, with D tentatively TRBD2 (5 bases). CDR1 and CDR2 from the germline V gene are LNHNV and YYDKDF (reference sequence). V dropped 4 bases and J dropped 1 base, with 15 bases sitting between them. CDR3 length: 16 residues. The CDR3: CATSKAAGFGTDTQYF. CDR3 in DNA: TGTGCCACCAGCAAAGCGGCGGGTTTCGGCACAGATACGCAGTATTTT. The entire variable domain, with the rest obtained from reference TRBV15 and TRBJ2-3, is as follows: DAMVIQNPRYQVTQFGKPVTLSCSQTLNHNVMYWYQQKSSQAPKLLFHYYDKDFNNEADTPDNFQSRRPNTSFCFLDIRSPGLGDTAMYLCATSKAAGFGTDTQYFGPGTRLTVL.

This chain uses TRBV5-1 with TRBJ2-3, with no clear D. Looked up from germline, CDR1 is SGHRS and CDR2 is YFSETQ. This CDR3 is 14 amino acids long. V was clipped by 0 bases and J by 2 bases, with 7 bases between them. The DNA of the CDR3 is TGCGCCAGCAGCTTGGTCCTAGACACAGATACGCAGTATTTT. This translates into CASSLVLDTDTQYF.

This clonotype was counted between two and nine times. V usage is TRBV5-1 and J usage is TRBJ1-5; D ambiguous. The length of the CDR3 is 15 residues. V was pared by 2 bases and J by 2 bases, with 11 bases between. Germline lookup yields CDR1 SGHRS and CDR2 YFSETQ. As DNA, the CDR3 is TGCGCCAGCAGCTTAAATGGGGTTGGCAATCAGCCCCAGCATTTT. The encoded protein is CASSLNGVGNQPQHF.

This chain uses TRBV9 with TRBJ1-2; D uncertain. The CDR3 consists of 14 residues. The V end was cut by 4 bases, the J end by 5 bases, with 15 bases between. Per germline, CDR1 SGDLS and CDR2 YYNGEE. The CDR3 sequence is CASSHTPDTYGYTF. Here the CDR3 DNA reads TGTGCCAGCAGCCACACACCCGACACTTATGGCTACACCTTC. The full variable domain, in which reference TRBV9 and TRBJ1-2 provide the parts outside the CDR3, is DSGVTQTPKHLITATGQRVTLRCSPRSGDLSVYWYQQSLDQGLQFLIQYYNGEERAKGNILERFSAQQFPDLHSELNLSSLELGDSALYFCASSHTPDTYGYTFGSGTRLTVV.

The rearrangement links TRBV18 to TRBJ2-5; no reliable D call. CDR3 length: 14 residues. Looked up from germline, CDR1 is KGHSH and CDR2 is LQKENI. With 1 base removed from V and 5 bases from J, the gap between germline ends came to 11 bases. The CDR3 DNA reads TGTGCCAGCTCACCACGAGTAACTCGGGAGACCCAGTACTTC. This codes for CASSPRVTRETQYF.

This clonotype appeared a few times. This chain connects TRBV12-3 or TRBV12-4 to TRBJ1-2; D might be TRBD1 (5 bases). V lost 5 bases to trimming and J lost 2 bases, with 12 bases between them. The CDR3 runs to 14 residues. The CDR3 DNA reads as TGTGCCAGCAGTCCAGGGTTTGGGAACTATGGCTACACCTTC. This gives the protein CASSPGFGNYGYTF.

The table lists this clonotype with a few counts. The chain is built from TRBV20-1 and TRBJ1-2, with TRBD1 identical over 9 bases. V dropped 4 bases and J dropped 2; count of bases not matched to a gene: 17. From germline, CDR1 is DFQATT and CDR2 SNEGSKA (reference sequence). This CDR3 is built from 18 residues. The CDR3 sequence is CSAIDSKGQGRSNYGYTF. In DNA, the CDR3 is TGCAGTGCTATTGATAGCAAGGGACAGGGCCGATCAAACTATGGCTACACCTTC.

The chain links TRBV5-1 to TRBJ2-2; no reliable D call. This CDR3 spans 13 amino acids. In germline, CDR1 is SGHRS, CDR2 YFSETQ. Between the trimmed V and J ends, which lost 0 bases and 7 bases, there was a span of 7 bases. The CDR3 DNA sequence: TGCGCCAGCAGCTTGGTGGGCGGCGGGGAGCTGTTTTTT. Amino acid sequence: CASSLVGGGELFF. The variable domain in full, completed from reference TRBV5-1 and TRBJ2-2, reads KAGVTQTPRYLIKTRGQQVTLSCSPISGHRSVSWYQQTPGQGLQFLFEYFSETQRNKGNFPGRFSGRQFSNSRSEMNVSTLELGDSALYLCASSLVGGGELFFGEGSRLTVL.

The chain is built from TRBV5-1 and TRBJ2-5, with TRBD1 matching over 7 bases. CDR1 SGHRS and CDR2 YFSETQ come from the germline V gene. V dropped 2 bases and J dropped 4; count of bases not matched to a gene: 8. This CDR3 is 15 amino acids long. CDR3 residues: CASSLAGTARETQYF. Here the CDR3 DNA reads TGCGCCAGCAGCTTAGCCGGGACAGCCAGAGAGACCCAGTACTTC.

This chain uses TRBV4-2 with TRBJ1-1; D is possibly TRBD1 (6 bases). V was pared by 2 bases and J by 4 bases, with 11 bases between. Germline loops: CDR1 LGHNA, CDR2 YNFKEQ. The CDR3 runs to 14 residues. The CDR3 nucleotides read TGTGCCAGCAGCCAAACACACAGGGTCACTGAAGCTTTCTTT. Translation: CASSQTHRVTEAFF.

CDR3 DNA: TGTGCCAGCAGTTTTCCTCAGGGTAGACGAAGTGGCTACACCTTC. Its protein is CASSFPQGRRSGYTF. The J gene is TRBJ1-2, the V gene TRBV28, with D possibly TRBD1 on 5 matching bases. Trimming shortened V by 3 bases and J by 7 bases, and 18 bases separated the two germline ends. CDR1 MDHEN and CDR2 SYDVKM come from the germline V gene. CDR3 length: 15 residues.

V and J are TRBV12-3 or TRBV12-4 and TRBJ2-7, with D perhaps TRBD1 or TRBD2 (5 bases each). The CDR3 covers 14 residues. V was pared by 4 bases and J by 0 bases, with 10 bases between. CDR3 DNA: TGTGCCAGCAGTTCGGGACGGATCTCCTACGAGCAGTACTTC. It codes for CASSSGRISYEQYF.